This T cell receptor (beta chain) came from a study of tumor-infiltrating lymphocytes in oesophageal squamous cell carcinoma. This clonotype occurred many times. Germline assignment: CDR1 ENHRY and CDR2 SYGVKD. V was clipped by 7 bases and J by 0 bases, with 9 bases between them. The CDR3 is 13 residues long. TCRdb redid the calling of the PCR reads with MiXCR, one entry per CDR3 protein. The sample yields about 21,000 distinct CDR3 sequences, 35% to 40% seen once. The V and J genes are TRBV10-3 and TRBJ1-1; perhaps TRBD1 as D (5 bases). This receptor was identified in a male donor with esophageal squamous cell carcinoma. The source material was esophageal tumor tissue. DNA for the CDR3: TGTGCCATCACGGACACCTTGAACACTGAAGCTTTCTTT. Translation gives CAITDTLNTEAFF.